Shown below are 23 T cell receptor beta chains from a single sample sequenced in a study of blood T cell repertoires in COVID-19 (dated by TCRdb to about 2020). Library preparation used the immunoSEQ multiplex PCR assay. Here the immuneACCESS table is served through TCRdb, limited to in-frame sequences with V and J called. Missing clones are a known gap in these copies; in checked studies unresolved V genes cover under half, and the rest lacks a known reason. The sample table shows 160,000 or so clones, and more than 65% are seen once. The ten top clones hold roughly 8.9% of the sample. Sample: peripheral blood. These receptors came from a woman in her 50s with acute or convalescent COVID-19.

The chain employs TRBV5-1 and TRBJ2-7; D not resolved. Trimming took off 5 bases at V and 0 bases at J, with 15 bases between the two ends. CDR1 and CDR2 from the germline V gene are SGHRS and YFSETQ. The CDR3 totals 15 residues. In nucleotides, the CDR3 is TGCGCCAGCAGGTCTACCATAAGCCCCTCCTACGAGCAGTACTTC. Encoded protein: CASRSTISPSYEQYF.

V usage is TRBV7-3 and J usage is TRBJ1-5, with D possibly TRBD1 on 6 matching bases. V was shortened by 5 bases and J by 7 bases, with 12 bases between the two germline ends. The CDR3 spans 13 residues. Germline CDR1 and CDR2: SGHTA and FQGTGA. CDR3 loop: CASSPTGRQPQHF. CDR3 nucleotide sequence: TGTGCCAGCAGCCCGACAGGCCGGCAGCCCCAGCATTTT.

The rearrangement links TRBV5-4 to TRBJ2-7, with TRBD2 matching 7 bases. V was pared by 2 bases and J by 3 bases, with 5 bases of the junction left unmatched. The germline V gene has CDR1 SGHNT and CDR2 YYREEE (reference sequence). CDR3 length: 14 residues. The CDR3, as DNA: TGTGCCAGCAGCTTAGGGAGGGGCGACTACGAGCAGTACTTC. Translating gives CASSLGRGDYEQYF. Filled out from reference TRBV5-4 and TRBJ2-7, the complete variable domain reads ETGVTQSPTHLIKTRGQQVTLRCSSQSGHNTVSWYQQALGQGPQFIFQYYREEENGRGNFPPRFSGLQFPNYSSELNVNALELDDSALYLCASSLGRGDYEQYFGPGTRLTVT.

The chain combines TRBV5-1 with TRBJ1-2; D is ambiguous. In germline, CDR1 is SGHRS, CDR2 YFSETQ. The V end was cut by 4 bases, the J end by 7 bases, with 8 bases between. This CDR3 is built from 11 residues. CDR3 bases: TGCGCCAGCAGCGACCGGGTTGGCTACACCTTC. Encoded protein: CASSDRVGYTF.

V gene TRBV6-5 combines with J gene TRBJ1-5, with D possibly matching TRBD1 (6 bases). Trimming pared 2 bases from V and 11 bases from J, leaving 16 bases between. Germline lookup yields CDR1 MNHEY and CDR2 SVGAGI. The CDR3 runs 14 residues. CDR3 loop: CASSYLQGSGAQHF. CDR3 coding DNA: TGTGCCAGCAGTTACCTACAGGGTTCCGGGGCCCAGCATTTT.

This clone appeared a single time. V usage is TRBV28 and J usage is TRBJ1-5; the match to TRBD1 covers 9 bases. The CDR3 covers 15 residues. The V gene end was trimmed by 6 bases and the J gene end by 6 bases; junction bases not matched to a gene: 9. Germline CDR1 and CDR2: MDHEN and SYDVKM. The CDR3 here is CASSTGTGIVQPQHF. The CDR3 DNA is TGTGCCAGCAGCACCGGGACAGGGATCGTTCAGCCCCAGCATTTT.

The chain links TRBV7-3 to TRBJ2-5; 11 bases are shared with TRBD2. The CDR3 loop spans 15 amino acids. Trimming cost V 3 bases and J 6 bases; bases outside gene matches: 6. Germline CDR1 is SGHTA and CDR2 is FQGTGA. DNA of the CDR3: TGTGCCAGCAGCTTCTTAGCGGGAGGGGTAAAGACCCAGTACTTC. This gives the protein CASSFLAGGVKTQYF.

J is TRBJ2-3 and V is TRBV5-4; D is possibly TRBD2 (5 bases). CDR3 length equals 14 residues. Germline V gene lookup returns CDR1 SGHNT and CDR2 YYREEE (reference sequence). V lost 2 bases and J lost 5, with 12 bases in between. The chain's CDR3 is CASSLAEVGDTQYF. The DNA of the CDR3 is TGTGCCAGCAGCTTAGCGGAGGTAGGAGATACGCAGTATTTT.

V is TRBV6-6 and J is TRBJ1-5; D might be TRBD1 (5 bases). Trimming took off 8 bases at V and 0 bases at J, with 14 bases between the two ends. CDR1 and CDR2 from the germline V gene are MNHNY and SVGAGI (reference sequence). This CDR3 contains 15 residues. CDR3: CASQSRAYSNQPQHF. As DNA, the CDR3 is TGTGCCAGCCAGTCCAGGGCATATAGCAATCAGCCCCAGCATTTT.

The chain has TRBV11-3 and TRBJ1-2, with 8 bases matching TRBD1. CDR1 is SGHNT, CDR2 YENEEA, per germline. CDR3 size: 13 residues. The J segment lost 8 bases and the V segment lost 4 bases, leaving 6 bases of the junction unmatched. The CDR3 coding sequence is TGTGCCAGCAGCTACGGACAGGGTTGGGGCTACACCTTC. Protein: CASSYGQGWGYTF.

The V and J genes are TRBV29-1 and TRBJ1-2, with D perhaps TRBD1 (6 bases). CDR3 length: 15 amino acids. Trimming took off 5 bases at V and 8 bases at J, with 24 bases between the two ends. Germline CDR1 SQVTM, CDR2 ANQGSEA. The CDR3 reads CSVQRAGTLGGGYTF. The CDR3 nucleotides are TGCAGCGTTCAACGAGCCGGGACACTTGGCGGAGGCTACACCTTC.

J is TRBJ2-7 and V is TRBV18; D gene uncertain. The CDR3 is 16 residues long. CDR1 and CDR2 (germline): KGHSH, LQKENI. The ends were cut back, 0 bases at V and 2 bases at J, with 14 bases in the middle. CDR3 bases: TGTGCCAGCTCACCACCGTCGCAGGTTGGCCCCTACGAGCAGTACTTC. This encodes CASSPPSQVGPYEQYF.

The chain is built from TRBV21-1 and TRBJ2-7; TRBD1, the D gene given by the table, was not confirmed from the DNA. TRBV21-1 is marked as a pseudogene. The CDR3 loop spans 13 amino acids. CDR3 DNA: TGTGCCAGCAGCAAGGGCAGGACCTACGAGCAGTACTTC. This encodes CASSKGRTYEQYF.

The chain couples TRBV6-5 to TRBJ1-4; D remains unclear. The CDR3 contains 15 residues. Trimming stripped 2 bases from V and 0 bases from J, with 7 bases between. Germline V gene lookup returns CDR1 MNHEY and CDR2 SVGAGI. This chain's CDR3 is CASSYGGSTNEKLFF. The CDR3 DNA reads TGTGCCAGCAGTTACGGCGGATCAACTAATGAAAAACTGTTTTTT.

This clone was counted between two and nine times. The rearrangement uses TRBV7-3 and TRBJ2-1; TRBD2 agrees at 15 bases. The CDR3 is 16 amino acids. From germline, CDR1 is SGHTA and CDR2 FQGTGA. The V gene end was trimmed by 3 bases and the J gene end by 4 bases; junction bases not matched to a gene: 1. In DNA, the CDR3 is TGTGCCAGCAGCTTCGGGACTAGCGGGGGGTACAATGAGCAGTTCTTC. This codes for CASSFGTSGGYNEQFF.

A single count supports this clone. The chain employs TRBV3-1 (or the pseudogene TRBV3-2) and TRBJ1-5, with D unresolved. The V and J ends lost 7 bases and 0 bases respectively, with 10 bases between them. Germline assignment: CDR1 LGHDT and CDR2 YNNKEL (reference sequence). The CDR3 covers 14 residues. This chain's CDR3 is CASNSFYSNQPQHF. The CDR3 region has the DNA TGTGCCAGCAACAGCTTCTATAGCAATCAGCCCCAGCATTTT.

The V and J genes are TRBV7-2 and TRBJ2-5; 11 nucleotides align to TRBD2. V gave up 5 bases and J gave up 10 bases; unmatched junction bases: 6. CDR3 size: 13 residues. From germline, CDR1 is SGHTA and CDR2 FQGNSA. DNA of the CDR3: TGTGCCAGCAGCGGTATAGCGGGGGGGAGCCAGTACTTC. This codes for CASSGIAGGSQYF.

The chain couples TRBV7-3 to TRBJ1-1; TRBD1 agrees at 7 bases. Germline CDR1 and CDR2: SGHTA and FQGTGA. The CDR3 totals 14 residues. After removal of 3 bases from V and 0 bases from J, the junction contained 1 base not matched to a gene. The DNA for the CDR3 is TGTGCCAGCAGCTTGGACAGGATGAACACTGAAGCTTTCTTT. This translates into CASSLDRMNTEAFF.

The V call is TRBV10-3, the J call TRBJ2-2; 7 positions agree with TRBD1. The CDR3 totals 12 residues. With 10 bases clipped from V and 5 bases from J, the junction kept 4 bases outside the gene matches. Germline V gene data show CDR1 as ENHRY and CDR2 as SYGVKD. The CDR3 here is CATQGETGELFF. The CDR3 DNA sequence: TGTGCCACCCAGGGGGAAACCGGGGAGCTGTTTTTT.

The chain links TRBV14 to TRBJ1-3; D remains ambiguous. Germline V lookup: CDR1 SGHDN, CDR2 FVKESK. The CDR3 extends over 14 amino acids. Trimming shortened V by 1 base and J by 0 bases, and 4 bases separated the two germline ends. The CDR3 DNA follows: TGTGCCAGCAGCCAAGTCCGCTCTGGAAACACCATATATTTT. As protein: CASSQVRSGNTIYF. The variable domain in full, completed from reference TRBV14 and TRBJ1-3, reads EAGVTQFPSHSVIEKGQTVTLRCDPISGHDNLYWYRRVMGKEIKFLLHFVKESKQDESGMPNNRFLAERTGGTYSTLKVQPAELEDSGVYFCASSQVRSGNTIYFGEGSWLTVV.

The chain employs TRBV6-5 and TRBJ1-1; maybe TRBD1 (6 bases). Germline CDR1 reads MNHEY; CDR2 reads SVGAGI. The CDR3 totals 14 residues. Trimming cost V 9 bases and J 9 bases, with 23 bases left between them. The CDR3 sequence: CASSIGGAVEQAFF. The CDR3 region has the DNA TGTGCCAGTTCAATTGGGGGGGCGGTGGAACAAGCTTTCTTT.

CDR3 amino acids: CASSPRDRGTDEQYF. The CDR3 DNA follows: TGTGCCAGCAGCCCCCGGGACAGGGGCACCGACGAGCAGTACTTC. This sequence joins TRBV11-3 and TRBJ2-7; 10 bases fit TRBD1. The length of the CDR3 is 15 residues. V lost 5 bases to trimming and J lost 5 bases; unmatched junction nucleotides: 9. CDR1 SGHNT and CDR2 YENEEA come from the germline V gene. The whole variable domain, remainder taken from reference TRBV11-3 and TRBJ2-7, is EAGVVQSPRYKIIEKKQPVAFWCNPISGHNTLYWYLQNLGQGPELLIRYENEEAVDDSQLPKDRFSAERLKGVDSTLKIQPAELGDSAVYLCASSPRDRGTDEQYFGPGTRLTVT.

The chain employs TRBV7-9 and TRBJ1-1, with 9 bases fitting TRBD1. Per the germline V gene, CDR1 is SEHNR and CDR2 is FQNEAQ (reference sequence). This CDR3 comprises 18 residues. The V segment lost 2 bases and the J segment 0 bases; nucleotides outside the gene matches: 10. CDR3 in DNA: TGTGCCAGCAGCTTAAGCCTAACAGGGGGCAGGATGAACACTGAAGCTTTCTTT. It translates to CASSLSLTGGRMNTEAFF.